This T cell receptor beta chain was recorded in a study of technical replicates of blood from a handful of donors. Germline trimming cut 1 base from V and 3 bases from J; bases unmatched to any gene: 7. Germline loops: CDR1 SGHDT, CDR2 YYEEEE. The CDR3 has 17 amino acids. Data came from immunoSEQ multiplex PCR; TCRdb stores just in-frame clones and leaves some out. This sample has around 57,000 clones, with around 94% found just once. The sequencing input was T cells isolated from PBMCs. The origin of this receptor is a human donor in good health. The chain carries TRBV5-6 and TRBJ2-7; TRBD2 aligns across 13 bases. CDR3 sequence reads: CASSLLPGLAGLYEQYF. For the CDR3, the DNA is TGTGCCAGCAGCTTGCTTCCGGGACTAGCGGGACTCTACGAGCAGTACTTC.